This TCR beta chain appears in the sequencing data of a study of blood T cell repertoires in COVID-19 (dated by TCRdb to 2020 to 2022). With respect to the entire study: Samples covering the acute and convalescent phases of COVID-19 were provided by collaborators in the United States, Italy and Spain. The sample metadata nearly always contained a de-identified subject ID, COVID-19 status, age in years and sex. HLA class I and class II types, where available, came from metadata supplied by the sample provider rather than from assay-based typing. The material from the prospective study consisted of cDNA or gDNA derived from T cells, B-cell-depleted T cells, or PBMCs. Deeply sampled blood TCRbeta repertoires from subjects exposed to, actively infected with, or recovered from COVID-19 were included in the dataset. A freely available public database, intended as a resource for researchers studying the immune response to SARS-CoV-2, is where the repertoires were released. The samples were drawn from two sources: the first 160 participants of the ongoing ImmuneRACE study, and 1,254 subjects contributed by 6 global collaborators. The study at large found these results: The quantity of clinical and demographic metadata differed by source and by participant and was supplied without curation.

Comment on this clone: There is no known antigen for this receptor. It has no much larger one-base neighbor in the sample; base qualities were not kept.

TCRbeta CDR3 regions were amplified from genomic DNA using the immunoSEQ Assay, a bias-controlled multiplex PCR. The study's processing was this. Within the assay, amplification of reference gene primers was used to estimate how many nucleated cells each sample contained. Sequence reads were collapsed and filtered to measure the absolute abundance of every unique TCRbeta CDR3 rearrangement. For each sample, productive Simpson clonality was calculated as the square root of Simpson's diversity index over productive rearrangements. What TCRdb holds here is the immuneACCESS table cut down to in-frame rearrangements. Part of the clones is not present; checked against another copy, under half of the missing clones reflect an unresolved V gene, and the others are unexplained. The V and J calls and clone size are taken from that table; D and trimming were inferred from the DNA. The sample data list 60,000 to 75,000 clones, and 80% to 90% of these were observed just once. Together, the top ten hold roughly 6.8% of the sample.

Each collaborating institution followed its own protocols to collect whole blood in K2EDTA tubes. For TCRbeta analysis, collaborators shipped samples as frozen whole blood, isolated PBMCs, or DNA extracted from either of those sample types. The sequencing sample was made of peripheral blood. The clonotype comes from a human donor in a cohort sampled during active COVID-19.

The nucleotide sequence is TGCGCCAGCAGCTTTAATAATAGGGGGCTTTACACTGAAGCTTTCTTT. It translates as CASSFNNRGLYTEAFF. The chain was built from TRBV5-1 and TRBJ1-1, with 7 junctional bases fitting TRBD1. CDR1 and CDR2, per the germline V gene, are SGHRS and YFSETQ. The germline V and J ends show losses of 2 bases and 3 bases respectively, and no gene match explains 10 bases of the junction. Including cysteine and phenylalanine, the CDR3 has 16 amino acids. Only the CDR3 portion is preserved as DNA: 48 bases, with reading frame beginning at the first base.